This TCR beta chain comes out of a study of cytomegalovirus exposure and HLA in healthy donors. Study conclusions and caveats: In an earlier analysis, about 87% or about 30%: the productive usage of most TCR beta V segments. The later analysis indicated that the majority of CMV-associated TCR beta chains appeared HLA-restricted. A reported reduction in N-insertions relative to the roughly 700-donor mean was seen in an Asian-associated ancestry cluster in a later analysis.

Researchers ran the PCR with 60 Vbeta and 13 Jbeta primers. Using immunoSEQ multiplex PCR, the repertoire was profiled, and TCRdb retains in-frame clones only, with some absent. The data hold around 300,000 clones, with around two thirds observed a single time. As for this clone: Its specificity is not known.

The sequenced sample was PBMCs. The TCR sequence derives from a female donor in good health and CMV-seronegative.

DNA for the CDR3: TGCGCCAGCAGCTCAGTACAGGGTCTACAGGAGACCCAGTACTTC. Protein: CASSSVQGLQETQYF. The genes are TRBV5-1 and TRBJ2-5, with D perhaps matching TRBD1 (6 bases). V shed 3 bases and J shed 5 bases, with 17 bases lying between them. This CDR3 is built from 15 residues. Germline CDR1 and CDR2: SGHRS and YFSETQ. Using reference TRBV5-1 and TRBJ2-5 for the parts outside the CDR3, the full variable domain is KAGVTQTPRYLIKTRGQQVTLSCSPISGHRSVSWYQQTPGQGLQFLFEYFSETQRNKGNFPGRFSGRQFSNSRSEMNVSTLELGDSALYLCASSSVQGLQETQYFGPGTRLLVL.